One and the same sample provided the 23 T cell receptor beta chains below, sequenced in a study of T-cell reconstitution after alpha-beta-depleted transplantation in children. The authors prepared the TCRbeta library with unique molecular identifiers. TCRdb reprocessed the PCR reads via MiXCR and lists one record per CDR3 protein. The sample contains more than 300,000 distinct CDR3 sequences, about 16% of which appear only once. Sequenced material: PBMCs, mostly from graft donor cells, taken 360 days after TCRalphabeta/CD19-depleted stem cell transplant. The source is a male patient under 10 years old who had a stem cell transplant for acute lymphoblastic leukemia, so the T cells may come from the graft donor.

The genes are TRBV4-2 and TRBJ2-1, with no clear D. The germline gives CDR1 LGHNA, CDR2 YNFKEQ. The CDR3 extends over 15 amino acids. The germline V and J ends were trimmed by 1 base and 0 bases, with 7 bases remaining between them. The CDR3 is CASSQGHPSYNEQFF. The CDR3 bases are TGTGCCAGCAGCCAAGGACATCCCTCCTACAATGAGCAGTTCTTC.

This clonotype was counted a few times. The chain recombines TRBV12-3 or TRBV12-4 with TRBJ2-7; weak D call: TRBD2 (6 bases). CDR3 length: 14 amino acids. V was shortened by 6 bases and J by 2 bases, with 14 bases between the two germline ends. As DNA, the CDR3 is TGTGCCAGCAGGATAAGCGGGTTAACCTACGAGCAGTACTTC. Translating gives CASRISGLTYEQYF.

This clonotype has only a few counts. The chain is built from TRBV28 and TRBJ2-6; D uncertain. V was pared by 6 bases and J by 0 bases, with 9 bases between. The CDR3 spans 15 residues. Germline V gene lookup returns CDR1 MDHEN and CDR2 SYDVKM. CDR3 coding DNA: TGTGCCAGCAGGACCCAGAGCTCTGGGGCCAACGTCCTGACTTTC. Residues: CASRTQSSGANVLTF.

This clonotype was found many times. V usage is TRBV5-1 and J usage is TRBJ1-1; TRBD1 agrees at 7 bases. The germline V gene encodes CDR1 SGHRS and CDR2 YFSETQ. This CDR3 is 16 amino acids long. V lost 4 bases, J lost 0 bases, and 9 bases stayed unmatched. CDR3 residues: CASSPRTGVLNTEAFF. DNA of the CDR3: TGCGCCAGCAGCCCACGAACAGGGGTGCTGAACACTGAAGCTTTCTTT.

As regards this clonotype: Its ends do not fully match the called genes, so a read error is possible. The gene calls are TRBV20-1 and TRBJ2-1, with TRBD2 as a possible D gene (5 bases). Germline V gene lookup returns CDR1 DFQATT and CDR2 SNEGSKA (reference sequence). The CDR3 length is 13 residues. DNA for the CDR3: TGCAGTGCTAGAGAGGCAGACTACTATGAGCAGTTCTTC. Amino acids: CSAREADYYEQFF.

The chain has TRBV4-3 and TRBJ1-5; no clear D. The length of the CDR3 is 16 residues. CDR1 and CDR2 from the germline V gene are LGHNA and YSLEER. V gave up 0 bases and J gave up 0 bases, with 9 bases separating them. CDR3 sequence reads: CASSQDPSYSNQPQHF. The CDR3 DNA sequence: TGCGCCAGCAGCCAAGACCCGAGTTATAGCAATCAGCCCCAGCATTTT.

This clonotype turned up a few times. CDR3 amino acids: CASSLGGATEAFF. The CDR3 DNA is TGTGCCAGCAGCTTAGGCGGGGCTACTGAAGCTTTCTTT. The chain is built from TRBV7-3 and TRBJ1-1, with D perhaps TRBD1 (5 bases). The CDR3 contains 13 residues. The V gene lost 2 bases and the J gene lost 5 bases, with 9 bases spanning the gap. The V gene's germline CDR1 is SGHTA and CDR2 FQGTGA.

This rearrangement joins TRBV11-1 to TRBJ1-5, with a tentative D call TRBD1 (5 bases). V dropped 5 bases and J dropped 2 bases, with 22 bases sitting between them. The CDR3 is 18 amino acids. Germline lookup yields CDR1 SGHAT and CDR2 FQDESV (reference sequence). CDR3 loop: CASSHGPRDQNGNQPQHF. The CDR3 coding sequence is TGTGCCAGCAGCCACGGTCCCCGGGACCAGAATGGCAATCAGCCCCAGCATTTT.

This clonotype was found a few times. This chain joins TRBV2 and TRBJ1-2; 8 bases agree with TRBD1. Germline loops: CDR1 SNHLY, CDR2 FYNNEI. The CDR3 sequence is 14 residues long. V dropped 9 bases and J dropped 7; count of bases not matched to a gene: 13. The CDR3 here is CASQAGGGLSGYTF. DNA of the CDR3: TGTGCCAGTCAGGCAGGGGGCGGGCTAAGTGGCTACACCTTC.

This clonotype was observed at least ten times. For the CDR3, the DNA is TGTGCCAGCCGAGAGCCGGGACTACCGGAGACCCAGTACTTC. Protein sequence: CASREPGLPETQYF. This chain joins TRBV12-3 or TRBV12-4 and TRBJ2-5; TRBD2 matches at 7 bases. Losses at the gene ends were 8 bases for V and 5 bases for J; bases not matched to a gene: 11. The CDR3 runs to 14 residues.

V and J are TRBV4-1 and TRBJ2-1; 10 nucleotides agree with TRBD2. This CDR3 has 16 residues. Germline loops: CDR1 MGHRA, CDR2 YSYEKL. The V and J ends lost 2 bases and 2 bases, in that order; junction bases with no gene match: 3. CDR3 in DNA: TGCGCCAGCAGCCAAAGGGGGACTAGCGCCTACAATGAGCAGTTCTTC. Encoded protein: CASSQRGTSAYNEQFF.

This clonotype showed up many times. The chain recombines TRBV6-1 with TRBJ2-3; 8 bases match TRBD1. In germline, CDR1 is MNHNS, CDR2 SASEGT. The CDR3 is made up of 16 amino acids. V gave up 5 bases and J gave up 5 bases; unmatched junction bases: 12. The CDR3 spells CASSRRTGSYRDTQYF. CDR3 coding DNA: TGTGCCAGCAGTCGGAGGACAGGGTCATACCGAGATACGCAGTATTTT.

This clonotype was seen only a few times. The chain joins TRBV28 to TRBJ1-6, with TRBD1 matching over 7 bases. The J segment lost 8 bases and the V segment lost 6 bases, leaving 10 bases of the junction unmatched. This CDR3 region has 15 residues. The V gene's germline CDR1 is MDHEN and CDR2 SYDVKM. The CDR3 region has the DNA TGTGCCAGCAGCCCACCACGTACAGGGGATTCACCCCTCCACTTT. Translated, it gives CASSPPRTGDSPLHF.

This clonotype came up a few times. V usage is TRBV12-3 or TRBV12-4 and J usage is TRBJ2-7; possibly TRBD1 for D (5 bases). The V gene lost 5 bases and the J gene lost 4 bases, with 15 bases spanning the gap. CDR3 size: 14 residues. The CDR3 region has the DNA TGTGCCAGCAGTCAAGGCAGGGCCAAGTACGAGCAGTACTTC. Translating it yields CASSQGRAKYEQYF.

This chain joins TRBV10-3 and TRBJ2-1, with D possibly being TRBD2 (6 bases). The CDR3 sequence is 16 residues long. The V end was cut by 4 bases, the J end by 5 bases, with 18 bases between. Germline loops: CDR1 ENHRY, CDR2 SYGVKD. The CDR3 protein is CAISGPKTTSHNEQFF. The CDR3 coding sequence is TGTGCCATCAGTGGCCCTAAGACCACTAGCCACAATGAGCAGTTCTTC.

In this sample, this clonotype turned up many times. The chain joins TRBV20-1 to TRBJ2-3; 8 positions agree with TRBD2. Germline V CDR1 and CDR2: DFQATT, SNEGSKA (reference sequence). There are 13 residues in the CDR3. The ends lost 3 bases at V and 5 bases at J; junction bases unmatched: 4. CDR3 bases: TGCAGTGCTAGGGGGCGGGAGGAAGATACGCAGTATTTT. Amino acids: CSARGREEDTQYF.

In DNA, the CDR3 is TGCAGTGCTAGAGACCCTTCGGATTCACCCCTCCACTTT. It translates to CSARDPSDSPLHF. The genes are TRBV20-1 and TRBJ1-6; no clear D gene. V was cut by 0 bases and J by 8 bases, with 8 bases left in between. CDR3 length: 13 residues. CDR1 is DFQATT and CDR2 is SNEGSKA in the germline V gene (reference sequence).

This clonotype occurred a few times. The chain recombines TRBV6-5 with TRBJ2-7, with D tentatively TRBD1 (5 bases). This CDR3 has 15 residues. V lost 0 bases and J 1 base, leaving 10 bases between the germline ends. In germline, CDR1 is MNHEY, CDR2 SVGAGI. CDR3 in amino acids: CASSYSFQGSYEQYF. Here the CDR3 DNA reads TGTGCCAGCAGTTACTCGTTCCAGGGATCCTACGAGCAGTACTTC.

This chain uses TRBV6-1 with TRBJ2-1; the match to TRBD1 covers 9 bases. Germline assignment: CDR1 MNHNS and CDR2 SASEGT. CDR3 length: 13 amino acids. The J segment lost 9 bases and the V segment lost 3 bases, leaving 3 bases of the junction unmatched. The DNA of the CDR3 is TGTGCCAGCAGTGATACAGGGGGCAGTGAGCAGTTCTTC. Encoded protein: CASSDTGGSEQFF.

This clonotype appeared a few times. This sequence joins TRBV9 and TRBJ2-7, with D perhaps assigned TRBD1 or TRBD2 (5 bases each). Germline lookup yields CDR1 SGDLS and CDR2 YYNGEE. The length of the CDR3 is 15 residues. With 0 bases removed from V and 2 bases from J, the gap between germline ends came to 12 bases. CDR3 protein: CASSVGARDPYEQYF. DNA for the CDR3: TGTGCCAGCAGCGTAGGGGCCAGGGACCCCTACGAGCAGTACTTC.

This clonotype was found a few times. The chain links TRBV12-3 or TRBV12-4 to TRBJ1-2; TRBD1 matches 7 bases. V was pared by 8 bases and J by 1 base, with 13 bases of the junction left unmatched. This CDR3 has 16 residues. The CDR3 loop is CASGDLLGQDNYGYTF. CDR3 nucleotide sequence: TGTGCCAGCGGAGACCTCCTCGGACAGGATAACTATGGCTACACCTTC.

This sequence joins TRBV19 and TRBJ1-1; D gene ambiguous. CDR1 is LNHDA and CDR2 is SQIVND in the germline V gene (reference sequence). The V gene lost 5 bases and the J gene lost 0 bases, with 4 bases spanning the gap. The CDR3 consists of 12 residues. The CDR3 DNA is TGTGCCAGTAGTTGGTTGAACACTGAAGCTTTCTTT. Encoded protein: CASSWLNTEAFF. Looking up the rest from reference TRBV19 and TRBJ1-1 gives the full variable domain: DGGITQSPKYLFRKEGQNVTLSCEQNLNHDAMYWYRQDPGQGLRLIYYSQIVNDFQKGDIAEGYSVSREKKESFPLTVTSAQKNPTAFYLCASSWLNTEAFFGQGTRLTVV.

V and J are TRBV15 and TRBJ2-2, with TRBD1 as a possible D gene (6 bases). The CDR3 is made up of 15 amino acids. V was clipped by 4 bases and J by 6 bases, with 15 bases between them. Germline loops: CDR1 LNHNV, CDR2 YYDKDF (reference sequence). The CDR3 reads CATSKRRQVAGELFF. Written as DNA, the CDR3 is TGTGCCACCAGCAAGAGAAGACAGGTCGCCGGGGAGCTGTTTTTT.